This TCR beta chain is drawn from a study of memory CD4+ T cells and cytomegalovirus serostatus. Germline V gene lookup returns CDR1 SNHLY and CDR2 FYNNEI. Trimming shortened V by 6 bases and J by 5 bases, and 11 bases separated the two germline ends. The CDR3 spans 13 residues. Single viable CD3+CD4+CD8-CD45RO+ cells were sorted as the memory CD4+ T cells. Generated by immunoSEQ multiplex PCR, the TCRdb table keeps only in-frame clones and is missing some. This sample has 55,000 to 80,000 clones, with approximately 80% found just once. The source is an adult in good health and CMV-seropositive. The chain combines TRBV2 with TRBJ2-1; maybe TRBD1 (6 bases). Sequencing input: memory CD4+ T cells from blood. DNA of the CDR3: TGTGCCAGCAGCAGGGGAACTAACAATGAGCAGTTCTTC. Translation gives CASSRGTNNEQFF.